The 28 T cell receptor beta chains below come from one sample, sequenced in a study of OX40 agonist ivuxolimab in advanced cancers. The method was immunoSEQ multiplex PCR; TCRdb's version includes in-frame clones alone and lacks a portion of them. The table has more than 50,000 clones, 85% seen once; the top ten hold under 4.5%. This sample comprised CD4+ or CD8+ T cells sorted from blood, obtained in a trial of the OX40 agonist ivuxolimab. These receptors were obtained from an adult with an advanced solid tumor such as melanoma, head and neck, liver or kidney cancer.

CDR3 nucleotide sequence: TGCAGTGCTAGGGAGTACAATGAGCAGTTCTTC. As protein: CSAREYNEQFF. The chain has TRBV20-1 and TRBJ2-1, with no clear D. V lost 3 bases and J lost 4, with 4 bases in between. This CDR3 contains 11 residues. Germline CDR1 and CDR2: DFQATT and SNEGSKA (reference sequence).

The genes are TRBV5-5 and TRBJ2-2; D is uncertain. Germline V CDR1 and CDR2: SGHKS, YYEKEE (reference sequence). CDR3 length: 12 residues. Trimming removed 0 bases at V and 11 bases at J, with 8 bases between. Written as DNA, the CDR3 is TGTGCCAGCAGCTTGGAGGTGGGCGAGCTGTTTTTT. It translates to CASSLEVGELFF.

The V and J genes are TRBV18 and TRBJ1-3; D is possibly TRBD1 (6 bases). V shed 0 bases and J shed 0 bases, with 12 bases lying between them. Germline V CDR1 and CDR2: KGHSH, LQKENI. CDR3 length equals 17 residues. In nucleotides, the CDR3 is TGTGCCAGCTCACCACCGTGGGGGGCCTTCTCTGGAAACACCATATATTTT. It specifies CASSPPWGAFSGNTIYF. The complete variable domain, with remaining parts taken from reference TRBV18 and TRBJ1-3, reads NAGVMQNPRHLVRRRGQEARLRCSPMKGHSHVYWYRQLPEEGLKFMVYLQKENIIDESGMPKERFSAEFPKEGPSILRIQQVVRGDSAAYFCASSPPWGAFSGNTIYFGEGSWLTVV.

Here the CDR3 reads CASSSYGTIAPEAFF. In nucleotides, the CDR3 is TGTGCCAGCAGCTCATACGGGACGATTGCCCCTGAAGCTTTCTTT. The chain recombines TRBV11-2 with TRBJ1-1; D might be TRBD1 (5 bases). CDR1 and CDR2 (germline): SGHAT, FQNNGV. Trimming removed 4 bases at V and 6 bases at J, with 18 bases between. The CDR3 extends over 15 amino acids.

This clone was recorded a few times. The gene calls are TRBV20-1 and TRBJ1-1, with D perhaps TRBD1 (5 bases). This CDR3 is built from 10 residues. The V gene lost 4 bases and the J gene lost 7 bases, with 7 bases spanning the gap. Germline V gene sequence: CDR1 DFQATT, CDR2 SNEGSKA (reference sequence). The CDR3 here is CSANRIEAFF. As DNA, the CDR3 is TGCAGTGCTAACAGGATTGAAGCTTTCTTT.

CDR3 residues: CASSVALDRGQETQYF. The CDR3 coding sequence is TGTGCCAGCAGCGTAGCCCTCGACAGGGGACAAGAGACCCAGTACTTC. V and J are TRBV9 and TRBJ2-5, with TRBD1 matching over 8 bases. The CDR3 runs 16 residues. In germline, CDR1 is SGDLS, CDR2 YYNGEE. The V gene end was trimmed by 0 bases and the J gene end by 2 bases; junction bases not matched to a gene: 6.

V and J are TRBV6-6 and TRBJ1-3; a possible D gene is TRBD1 (5 bases). Germline lookup yields CDR1 MNHNY and CDR2 SVGAGI (reference sequence). The CDR3 runs to 12 residues. Trimming removed 7 bases from V and 2 bases from J, with 6 bases in between. CDR3 protein: CASTGAGNTIYF. CDR3 DNA: TGTGCCAGCACGGGGGCTGGAAACACCATATATTTT.

The CDR3: CASSQDSPHGYTF. As DNA, the CDR3 is TGTGCCAGCAGCCAAGATAGCCCTCATGGCTACACCTTC. The J gene is TRBJ1-2, the V gene TRBV14, with no clear D. Trimming stripped 0 bases from V and 6 bases from J, with 8 bases between. CDR3 size: 13 residues. CDR1 SGHDN and CDR2 FVKESK come from the germline V gene.

The V and J genes are TRBV7-6 and TRBJ2-2; D uncertain. V gave up 7 bases and J gave up 4 bases, with 7 bases separating them. Looked up from germline, CDR1 is SGHVS and CDR2 is FNYEAQ. The CDR3 loop spans 12 amino acids. The DNA for the CDR3 is TGTGCCAGCATCGAATTCACCGGGGAGCTGTTTTTT. Its translation: CASIEFTGELFF.

This chain links TRBV19 with TRBJ2-7; D is uncertain. The CDR3 runs to 15 residues. In germline, CDR1 is LNHDA, CDR2 SQIVND (reference sequence). With 4 bases removed from V and 3 bases from J, the gap between germline ends came to 16 bases. The CDR3 DNA sequence: TGTGCCAGTAGTAATGACCGCCACCCAAGCTACGAGCAGTACTTC. This encodes CASSNDRHPSYEQYF.

The gene calls are TRBV12-5 and TRBJ2-1, with D unresolved. The CDR3 extends over 13 amino acids. Germline CDR1 reads LGHNT; CDR2 reads FRNRAP. V shed 2 bases and J shed 6 bases, with 8 bases lying between them. CDR3 residues: CASGLRGSNEQFF. CDR3 DNA: TGTGCTAGTGGTTTGAGAGGCAGCAATGAGCAGTTCTTC.

This clone was seen just once. The chain carries TRBV6-4 and TRBJ2-2; 9 bases fit TRBD2. Germline loops: CDR1 MRHNA, CDR2 SNTAGT. The CDR3 totals 14 residues. J was trimmed by 4 bases and V by 3 bases; bases with no gene match: 0. In nucleotides, the CDR3 is TGTGCCAGCAGTGAAGCGGGAGGCACCGGGGAGCTGTTTTTT. Its translation: CASSEAGGTGELFF.

The chain links TRBV7-3 to TRBJ2-3; 10 positions agree with TRBD2. The CDR3 is made up of 15 amino acids. V dropped 0 bases and J dropped 3; count of bases not matched to a gene: 0. The germline V gene has CDR1 SGHTA and CDR2 FQGTGA. The CDR3 reads CASSLTSGRTDTQYF. The CDR3 nucleotides are TGTGCCAGCAGCTTAACTAGCGGGAGGACAGATACGCAGTATTTT.

This clone showed up just a few times. The chain employs TRBV7-9 and TRBJ1-4, with TRBD1 matching over 9 bases. The germline V gene encodes CDR1 SEHNR and CDR2 FQNEAQ (reference sequence). V was clipped by 7 bases and J by 0 bases; unmatched bases: 6. The CDR3 is made up of 16 amino acids. This CDR3 is CASIRTGASTNEKLFF. For the CDR3, the DNA is TGTGCCAGCATCCGGACAGGGGCCTCAACTAATGAAAAACTGTTTTTT.

The rearrangement uses TRBV7-9 and TRBJ1-2; D possibly corresponds to TRBD1 (5 bases). V lost 7 bases, J lost 6 bases, and 21 bases lay in between. Germline CDR1 and CDR2: SEHNR and FQNEAQ (reference sequence). This CDR3 spans 15 amino acids. CDR3 nucleotide sequence: TGTGCCAGCAACCCGTGGGTCCCGGGGGACGATGGCTACACCTTC. Translating it yields CASNPWVPGDDGYTF. Complete variable domain (other parts from reference TRBV7-9 and TRBJ1-2): DTGVSQNPRHKITKRGQNVTFRCDPISEHNRLYWYRQTLGQGPEFLTYFQNEAQLEKSRLLSDRFSAERPKGSFSTLEIQRTEQGDSAMYLCASNPWVPGDDGYTFGSGTRLTVV.

The chain links TRBV30 to TRBJ1-2, with no clear D. Germline loops: CDR1 GTSNPN, CDR2 SVGIG (reference sequence). This CDR3 spans 11 amino acids. V lost 3 bases to trimming and J lost 2 bases, with 4 bases between them. The CDR3 sequence is CAWSLNYGYTF. For the CDR3, the DNA is TGTGCCTGGAGCCTCAACTATGGCTACACCTTC.

V gene TRBV2 combines with J gene TRBJ2-2, with D perhaps matching TRBD2 (5 bases). The V gene's germline CDR1 is SNHLY and CDR2 FYNNEI. Trimming left V 1 base short and J 4 bases short, with 10 bases between. The CDR3 spans 15 residues. CDR3 sequence reads: CASSEVAEGTGELFF. The CDR3 DNA sequence: TGTGCCAGCAGTGAAGTGGCAGAGGGCACCGGGGAGCTGTTTTTT. Drawing the rest from reference TRBV2 and TRBJ2-2, the complete variable domain is EPEVTQTPSHQVTQMGQEVILRCVPISNHLYFYWYRQILGQKVEFLVSFYNNEISEKSEIFDDQFSVERPDGSNFTLKIRSTKLEDSAMYFCASSEVAEGTGELFFGEGSRLTVL.

V usage is TRBV25-1 and J usage is TRBJ2-3; D may be TRBD2 (7 bases). The V end lost 6 bases, the J end lost 8 bases, and 21 bases lay between the germline ends. Germline CDR1 and CDR2: MGHDK and SYGVNS. The CDR3 is 15 amino acids. The CDR3, as DNA: TGTGCCAGCAGCCCGATTGGGGGGGCGCAGGGTACGCAGTATTTT. Translated: CASSPIGGAQGTQYF.

This chain links TRBV21-1 with TRBJ1-1; the table's D gene call, TRBD1, was not cross checked with the DNA. TRBV21-1 is shown as a pseudogene. This CDR3 comprises 14 residues. CDR3 sequence reads: CASSRDKLNTEAFF. The CDR3 bases are TGTGCCAGCAGCCGTGACAAACTGAACACTGAAGCTTTCTTT.

This clone was seen a few times. J is TRBJ1-2 and V is TRBV6-5, with 8 positions matching TRBD1. The germline V gene encodes CDR1 MNHEY and CDR2 SVGAGI. Trimming took 6 bases from V and 5 from J; bases not matched to a gene: 5. This CDR3 comprises 13 residues. The CDR3 coding sequence is TGTGCCAGCAGGAGGGGACAGGTATATGGCTACACCTTC. Translation: CASRRGQVYGYTF.

This clone was found once. V and J are TRBV28 and TRBJ1-1, with D possibly being TRBD1 (5 bases). Germline CDR1 is MDHEN and CDR2 is SYDVKM. Trimming cost V 3 bases and J 1 base, with 9 bases left between them. The CDR3 has 14 amino acids. The CDR3 sequence is CASSLMGPNTEAFF. Here the CDR3 DNA reads TGTGCCAGCAGTTTGATGGGGCCGAACACTGAAGCTTTCTTT.

J is TRBJ1-2 and V is TRBV6-6; D is unresolved. Germline lookup yields CDR1 MNHNY and CDR2 SVGAGI (reference sequence). This CDR3 has 14 residues. Trimming pared 7 bases from V and 1 base from J, leaving 13 bases between. The CDR3 loop reads CASTPAYYNYGYTF. For the CDR3, the DNA is TGTGCCAGCACCCCCGCCTATTATAACTATGGCTACACCTTC.

In DNA, the CDR3 is TGTGCCTGGAGTGTACAATCGAATGAAAAACTGTTTTTT. Protein product: CAWSVQSNEKLFF. V and J are TRBV30 and TRBJ1-4; D call uncertain. Germline V lookup: CDR1 GTSNPN, CDR2 SVGIG (reference sequence). The V and J ends lost 0 bases and 5 bases respectively, with 7 bases between them. This CDR3 spans 13 amino acids. The full variable domain, completed using reference TRBV30 and TRBJ1-4, is SQTIHQWPATLVQPVGSPLSLECTVEGTSNPNLYWYRQAAGRGLQLLFYSVGIGQISSEVPQNLSASRPQDRQFILSSKKLLLSDSGFYLCAWSVQSNEKLFFGSGTQLSVL.

The chain links TRBV28 to TRBJ1-3; D gene uncertain. The CDR3 loop spans 12 amino acids. Germline V lookup: CDR1 MDHEN, CDR2 SYDVKM. V lost 6 bases to trimming and J lost 4 bases, with 7 bases between them. In nucleotides, the CDR3 is TGTGCCAGCAGCTCGAACGGAAACACCATATATTTT. Residues: CASSSNGNTIYF.

The chain uses TRBV28 and TRBJ2-1; D not certain. Germline V lookup: CDR1 MDHEN, CDR2 SYDVKM. This CDR3 comprises 13 residues. Trimming cost V 4 bases and J 7 bases, with 11 bases left between them. The CDR3: CASSSLPRNEQFF. The CDR3 DNA follows: TGTGCCAGCAGTTCACTACCTAGGAATGAGCAGTTCTTC. Looking up the rest from reference TRBV28 and TRBJ2-1 gives the full variable domain: DVKVTQSSRYLVKRTGEKVFLECVQDMDHENMFWYRQDPGLGLRLIYFSYDVKMKEKGDIPEGYSVSREKKERFSLILESASTNQTSMYLCASSSLPRNEQFFGPGTRLTVL.

This clone was found once. This chain connects TRBV11-2 to TRBJ1-6, with D possibly matching TRBD1 (5 bases). The ends were cut back, 7 bases at V and 12 bases at J, with 22 bases in the middle. There are 15 residues in the CDR3. Germline lookup yields CDR1 SGHAT and CDR2 FQNNGV. The CDR3, as DNA: TGTGCCAGCAAAGAATGGGGGAGGCCTCTTGGACCCCTCCACTTT. Translating it yields CASKEWGRPLGPLHF.

The count of this clone is one. The rearrangement joins TRBV6-1 to TRBJ2-7, with 7 bases aligning to TRBD1. Trimming at V came to 2 bases and at J to 4 bases, leaving 8 bases not matched to a gene. CDR3 length: 15 residues. Germline CDR1 reads MNHNS; CDR2 reads SASEGT. The CDR3 sequence is CASSELRQGKYEQYF. For the CDR3, the DNA is TGTGCCAGCAGTGAACTCCGACAGGGAAAATACGAGCAGTACTTC.

The chain combines TRBV29-1 with TRBJ1-1; D uncertain. Germline values: CDR1 SQVTM, CDR2 ANQGSEA. The CDR3 spans 13 residues. Trimming took 2 bases from V and 0 from J, leaving 7 bases between them. The CDR3 protein is CSVELGMNTEAFF. CDR3 DNA sequence: TGCAGCGTTGAATTGGGGATGAACACTGAAGCTTTCTTT.